A selection of T cell receptor beta chains follows, all from one sample in a study of identical twins. In TCRdb, the 5' RACE reads were re-called with MiXCR into one record per CDR3 protein. The data show over 550,000 distinct CDR3 sequences, roughly 7.1% seen once. These data were likewise used in another study, on yellow fever vaccine responses in identical twins.

The sequenced sample was PBMCs. Receptor source: a woman aged 18 to 35 in good health. Both conserved end residues are part of each CDR3. The order of the fields is clone size, D gene, V gene, J gene, CDR3 protein, CDR3 DNA. A D gene is named only where the DNA matches it firmly. Clone size is shown for a subset of rows, as once, few, many or a class of expanded clone.

many	TRBD2	TRBV5-1	TRBJ2-3	CASRRLAGVQTDTQYF	TGCGCCAGCAGAAGACTAGCGGGAGTTCAGACAGATACGCAGTATTTT
few	TRBD1	TRBV5-1	TRBJ2-1	CASNPGQGTHEQFF	TGCGCCAGCAACCCGGGACAGGGGACGCATGAGCAGTTCTTC
-	TRBD1	TRBV28	TRBJ2-7	CASSLASGTGAPYEQYF	TGTGCCAGCAGCCTAGCCTCCGGGACAGGGGCCCCATACGAGCAGTACTTC
-	TRBD1	TRBV24-1	TRBJ2-1	CATSDPQTGGAYNEQFF	TGTGCCACCAGTGATCCCCAGACAGGGGGCGCGTACAATGAGCAGTTCTTC
few	TRBD1	TRBV27	TRBJ1-2	CASSLIGQGSNYGYTF	TGTGCCAGCAGTTTAATTGGACAGGGGTCCAACTATGGCTACACCTTC
-	-	TRBV5-5	TRBJ2-7	CASSPGPYPTYEQYF	TGTGCCAGCAGCCCGGGCCCCTACCCGACTTACGAGCAGTACTTC
-	-	TRBV6-1	TRBJ1-4	CASSHQGPTNEKLFF	TGTGCCAGCAGCCACCAGGGGCCAACTAATGAAAAACTGTTTTTT
many	TRBD2	TRBV28	TRBJ2-5	CASSLTLAGAKGETQYF	TGTGCCAGCAGTTTGACGCTAGCGGGGGCCAAGGGGGAGACCCAGTACTTC
many	-	TRBV7-2	TRBJ2-3	CASSLGGHSTDTQYF	TGTGCCAGCAGCTTAGGGGGGCACAGCACAGATACGCAGTATTTT
few	-	TRBV28	TRBJ1-2	CASLREGLRSYGYTF	TGTGCCAGCCTTCGTGAGGGGCTCCGGAGCTATGGCTACACCTTC
few	TRBD2	TRBV7-8	TRBJ2-1	CASSFLLAGGIEQFF	TGTGCCAGCAGCTTTTTGCTAGCGGGAGGGATTGAGCAGTTCTTC
few	-	TRBV7-2	TRBJ2-6	CASSHKGSGANVLTF	TGTGCCAGCAGCCATAAGGGTTCTGGGGCCAACGTCCTGACTTTC
few	TRBD2	TRBV7-8	TRBJ2-3	CASSLARTSERTDTQYF	TGTGCCAGCAGCTTAGCCCGGACTAGCGAGCGCACAGATACGCAGTATTTT
few	TRBD2	TRBV3-1	TRBJ2-1	CASSQEASGAEQFF	TGTGCCAGCAGCCAAGAGGCTAGCGGAGCGGAGCAGTTCTTC
few	TRBD2	TRBV20-1	TRBJ2-5	CSAREGTSGGETQYF	TGCAGTGCTAGAGAGGGGACTAGCGGGGGGGAGACCCAGTACTTC
few	-	TRBV4-1	TRBJ1-1	CASSQDRVFTEAFF	TGCGCCAGCAGCCAAGACAGGGTGTTCACTGAAGCTTTCTTT
many	-	TRBV29-1	TRBJ2-1	CSVEGATHYNEQFF	TGCAGCGTTGAAGGGGCTACCCATTACAATGAGCAGTTCTTC
many	-	TRBV5-1	TRBJ2-3	CASSLGLDFTDTQYF	TGCGCCAGCAGCTTGGGGCTAGATTTCACAGATACGCAGTATTTT
many	-	TRBV6-1	TRBJ1-5	CASRRLDQPQHF	TGTGCCAGCCGGAGACTTGATCAGCCCCAGCATTTT
few	TRBD2	TRBV18	TRBJ2-1	CASSPPLAGHNEQFF	TGTGCCAGCTCACCACCCCTAGCGGGACACAATGAGCAGTTCTTC
-	-	TRBV7-2	TRBJ2-1	CASSLGPSSEQFF	TGTGCCAGCAGCCTCGGGCCTAGTTCCGAGCAGTTCTTC
few	-	TRBV2	TRBJ2-7	CASSEGQVFLAYEQYF	TGTGCCAGCAGTGAAGGCCAAGTTTTTCTAGCCTACGAGCAGTACTTC
-	-	TRBV12-3/TRBV12-4	TRBJ2-1	CASSLSTGRFSYNDQFF	TGTGCCAGCAGTTTAAGCACAGGGCGATTCTCCTACAATGACCAGTTCTTC
many	TRBD2	TRBV11-1	TRBJ2-3	CASSLERLAGGRSTDTQYF	TGTGCCAGCAGCTTAGAGAGGCTAGCGGGGGGACGTAGCACAGATACGCAGTATTTT
-	TRBD1	TRBV18	TRBJ1-1	CASSPETGRAFF	TGTGCCAGCTCACCAGAGACAGGGAGAGCTTTCTTT
many	-	TRBV11-2	TRBJ1-1	CASSKRDILAEAFF	TGTGCCAGCAGCAAACGGGACATCCTCGCTGAAGCTTTCTTT
many	-	TRBV20-1	TRBJ2-1	CSARGMRRITFYNEQFF	TGCAGTGCTAGAGGGATGCGACGGATTACCTTCTACAATGAGCAGTTCTTC
-	-	TRBV18	TRBJ2-1	CASSSQWSSYNEQFF	TGTGCCAGCTCATCACAGTGGAGCTCCTACAATGAGCAGTTCTTC
-	-	TRBV20-1	TRBJ1-6	CSARDPPGSGSSPLHF	TGCAGTGCTAGAGATCCCCCAGGGTCGGGAAGTTCACCCCTCCACTTT
-	TRBD1	TRBV5-1	TRBJ1-2	CASSITGACGYTF	TGCGCCAGCAGCATAACAGGGGCTTGTGGCTACACCTTC
many	TRBD1	TRBV2	TRBJ2-1	CAIVLGTGFLYNEQFF	TGTGCTATCGTACTTGGGACAGGGTTCCTCTACAATGAGCAGTTCTTC
many	-	TRBV12-3/TRBV12-4	TRBJ2-1	CASSSFSDRFF	TGTGCCAGCAGCTCATTCTCCGATCGGTTCTTC
few	-	TRBV29-1	TRBJ1-2	CSVGEGRGYTF	TGCAGCGTTGGGGAGGGTCGCGGCTACACCTTC
-	-	TRBV5-1	TRBJ1-6	CASSPTASSYNSPLHF	TGCGCCAGCAGCCCGACAGCAAGCTCCTATAATTCACCCCTCCACTTT
-	-	TRBV27	TRBJ1-1	CASSLYPTGNTEAFF	TGTGCCAGCAGTTTATACCCCACTGGGAACACTGAAGCTTTCTTT
-	-	TRBV20-1	TRBJ2-1	CSARAVAESSYNEQFF	TGCAGTGCTAGAGCGGTGGCAGAAAGCTCCTACAATGAGCAGTTCTTC
many	-	TRBV28	TRBJ2-2	CASRYLLGSAGELFF	TGTGCCAGCAGGTATCTGCTAGGCTCCGCCGGGGAGCTGTTTTTT
-	TRBD2	TRBV5-1	TRBJ2-3	CASSLTGTSGRAFTDTQYF	TGCGCCAGCAGCTTGACCGGGACTAGCGGGAGGGCTTTCACAGATACGCAGTATTTT
many	TRBD1	TRBV25-1	TRBJ2-1	CASTRGQGARYNEQFF	TGTGCCAGCACTCGAGGCCAGGGGGCAAGGTACAATGAGCAGTTCTTC
few	TRBD2	TRBV27	TRBJ2-1	CASSLFGSSSGRARNEQFF	TGTGCCAGCAGTTTATTTGGATCAAGTAGCGGGAGGGCCAGAAATGAGCAGTTCTTC
-	-	TRBV24-1	TRBJ2-2	CATSDPVIGVAGELFF	TGTGCCACCAGTGACCCCGTCATAGGGGTGGCCGGGGAGCTGTTTTTT
-	-	TRBV3-1	TRBJ2-1	CASSQMGNEQFF	TGTGCCAGCAGCCAAATGGGGAATGAGCAGTTCTTC
-	-	TRBV10-3	TRBJ2-2	CAINPGSGNTGELFF	TGTGCCATCAACCCCGGTAGCGGGAACACCGGGGAGCTGTTTTTT
many	-	TRBV3-1	TRBJ2-5	CASSGDFAETQYF	TGTGCCAGCAGCGGGGACTTTGCTGAGACCCAGTACTTC
-	-	TRBV4-1	TRBJ2-1	CASSPLVGEQFF	TGCGCCAGCAGCCCGTTAGTGGGTGAGCAGTTCTTC
-	-	TRBV7-2	TRBJ1-1	CASSLGGWTAFF	TGTGCCAGCAGCTTAGGTGGATGGACAGCTTTCTTT
many	-	TRBV3-1	TRBJ1-2	CASSRGLNLNYGYTF	TGTGCCAGCAGCCGAGGACTCAACTTAAACTATGGCTACACCTTC
few	TRBD1	TRBV6-1	TRBJ1-6	CASRGQGLVDSPLHF	TGTGCCAGCAGGGGACAGGGGTTGGTGGATTCACCCCTCCACTTT
-	-	TRBV5-1	TRBJ1-3	CASSLDGGSGNTIYF	TGCGCCAGCAGCTTGGATGGCGGCTCTGGAAACACCATATATTTT
few	TRBD1	TRBV12-3/TRBV12-4	TRBJ1-1	CASSHSGTGMNTEAFF	TGTGCCAGCAGTCACTCCGGGACAGGTATGAACACTGAAGCTTTCTTT
few	-	TRBV5-1	TRBJ2-7	CASSLAGGRTYEQYF	TGCGCCAGCAGCTTGGCCGGGGGCAGGACCTACGAGCAGTACTTC
few	TRBD1	TRBV12-3/TRBV12-4	TRBJ2-5	CASRASGGRETQYF	TGTGCCAGCAGAGCTTCAGGGGGACGGGAGACCCAGTACTTC
few	TRBD1	TRBV6-4	TRBJ1-1	CASSAFPQGAPTEAFF	TGTGCCAGCAGCGCCTTCCCACAGGGGGCGCCCACTGAAGCTTTCTTT